This section outlines one T cell receptor (beta chain) sequence together with its context. The data are from a study of blood T cell repertoires in COVID-19. Study context: Sites in the United States, Italy and Spain provided acute and convalescent COVID-19 samples. PBMCs, B-cell-depleted T cells, or T cells were the source of the cDNA or gDNA that made up the material.

This table comes from immunoSEQ multiplex PCR, and its TCRdb copy is limited to in-frame clones, with some not included. The table lists approximately 130,000 clones, roughly 72% of them singletons. The CDR3 is made up of 14 amino acids. CDR1 and CDR2 (germline): LNHDA, SQIVND (reference sequence). The V and J ends lost 4 bases and 3 bases respectively, with 12 bases between them. This TCR was sampled from a human donor in a cohort sampled during active COVID-19. The sequencing sample was made of peripheral blood. This rearrangement joins TRBV19 to TRBJ1-2; D uncertain. CDR3 amino acids: CASSRRPPDYGYTF. CDR3 bases: TGTGCCAGTAGTAGGAGACCCCCGGACTATGGCTACACCTTC.